Listed below are T cell receptor beta chains from one sample, sequenced in a study of OX40 agonist ivuxolimab in advanced cancers. Data came from immunoSEQ multiplex PCR; TCRdb stores just in-frame clones and leaves some out. The sample includes around 25,000 clones, 84% seen only once; the top ten take about 25%. This specimen consisted of CD4+ or CD8+ T cells sorted from blood, obtained in a trial of the OX40 agonist ivuxolimab. These receptors came from an adult with an advanced solid tumor such as melanoma, head and neck, liver or kidney cancer. CDR3s include the opening cysteine and the closing phenylalanine or tryptophan. Each record gives: CDR3 protein, V gene, J gene, clone size. A clone size is listed for some rows: how often the clone was seen (once, few, many), or a class if it is expanded.

CDR3 protein: CASSSSGLNTGELFF; V gene: TRBV5-5; J gene: TRBJ2-2; clone size: NA
CDR3 protein: CASSVVPEAYEQYF; V gene: TRBV9; J gene: TRBJ2-7; clone size: once
CDR3 protein: CASSLEPGGHQPQHF; V gene: TRBV5-6; J gene: TRBJ1-5; clone size: once
CDR3 protein: CASSLTQGRTEAFF; V gene: TRBV5-1; J gene: TRBJ1-1; clone size: NA
CDR3 protein: CASSEVPELTDTQYF; V gene: TRBV6-1; J gene: TRBJ2-3; clone size: NA
CDR3 protein: CASSTGGSYGYTF; V gene: TRBV5-6; J gene: TRBJ1-2; clone size: few
CDR3 protein: CASSSGQSNEKLFF; V gene: TRBV27; J gene: TRBJ1-4; clone size: NA
CDR3 protein: CASSQVSSRGNTIYF; V gene: TRBV4-1; J gene: TRBJ1-3; clone size: NA
CDR3 protein: CASSFPGATGELFF; V gene: TRBV7-9; J gene: TRBJ2-2; clone size: NA
CDR3 protein: CASSPLGGGPDTQYF; V gene: TRBV7-8; J gene: TRBJ2-3; clone size: NA
CDR3 protein: CAWSGTSPYEQYF; V gene: TRBV30; J gene: TRBJ2-7; clone size: NA
CDR3 protein: CASSRGHPYEQYF; V gene: TRBV4-1; J gene: TRBJ2-7; clone size: NA
CDR3 protein: CASSDTDTQYF; V gene: TRBV27; J gene: TRBJ2-3; clone size: NA
CDR3 protein: CASSRILAGDEQFF; V gene: TRBV27; J gene: TRBJ2-1; clone size: NA
CDR3 protein: CASSPLEGEGYNEQFF; V gene: TRBV18; J gene: TRBJ2-1; clone size: NA
CDR3 protein: CASSPTGGLVDTQYF; V gene: TRBV27; J gene: TRBJ2-3; clone size: NA
CDR3 protein: CASSLALAGGPGPTDTQYF; V gene: TRBV5-1; J gene: TRBJ2-3; clone size: NA
CDR3 protein: CASRGQGYNEQFF; V gene: TRBV19; J gene: TRBJ2-1; clone size: NA
CDR3 protein: CASSPMGQNYPNEKLFF; V gene: TRBV7-9; J gene: TRBJ1-4; clone size: NA
CDR3 protein: CASSPHTDQGYPLHF; V gene: TRBV7-9; J gene: TRBJ1-6; clone size: NA
CDR3 protein: CASSLSQGPYEQYF; V gene: TRBV28; J gene: TRBJ2-7; clone size: NA